The T cell receptor (beta chain) described here comes from a study of metastatic and nonmetastatic thyroid tumors. Study details: The comparison covered peripheral blood and tumor or nodule tissue in malignant and benign thyroid patients.

All patients were untreated before thyroid surgery. For this clone: The antigen is undetermined. A read error may explain this, as a much larger clone is one base away.

V lost 3 bases and J 3 bases, leaving 9 bases between the germline ends. Germline V gives CDR1 SGHDT, CDR2 YYEEEE. CDR3 length: 13 residues. General observations from the study: A significant increase in TCR beta diversity was reportedly seen in malignant thyroid tumors relative to benign nodules, in blood and tumor.

How the authors handled the data: Researchers built a distant-metastasis classifier for papillary thyroid cancer that drew on CDR3 differences across clinicopathological groups. TCRdb re-called clones via MiXCR from the PCR reads. The authors' filters were not applied to this entry. Here the sample spans around 19,000 clones, 11% being singletons. The gene calls are TRBV5-6 and TRBJ1-1, with a possible D match to TRBD1 (6 bases). Input material: blood. This sequence was found in a female donor with papillary thyroid cancer or a benign thyroid nodule (not recorded which). Some clones in this sample may be carry-over from other donors' samples. This CDR3 reads CASSSGAYTEAFF. CDR3 coding DNA: TGTGCCAGCAGCTCGGGGGCTTACACTGAAGCTTTCTTT. Variable domain in full (rest from reference TRBV5-6 and TRBJ1-1): DAGVTQSPTHLIKTRGQQVTLRCSPKSGHDTVSWYQQALGQGPQFIFQYYEEEERQRGNFPDRFSGHQFPNYSSELNVNALLLGDSALYLCASSSGAYTEAFFGQGTRLTVV.